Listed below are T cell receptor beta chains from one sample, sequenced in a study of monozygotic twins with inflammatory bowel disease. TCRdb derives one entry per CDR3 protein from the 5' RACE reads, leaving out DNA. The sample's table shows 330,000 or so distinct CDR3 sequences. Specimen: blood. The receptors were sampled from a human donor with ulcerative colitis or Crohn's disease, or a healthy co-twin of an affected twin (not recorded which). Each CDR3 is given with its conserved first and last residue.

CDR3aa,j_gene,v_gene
CAANRDGASSGNTIYF,TRBJ1-3,TRBV10-3
CAISPGTGMNTEAFF,TRBJ1-1,TRBV10-3
CASRVLAGTYEQYF,TRBJ2-7,TRBV5-1
CASTKTGAPSGYTF,TRBJ1-2,TRBV27
CASSLSRITDTQYF,TRBJ2-3,TRBV7-2
CASSSQGAGANVLTF,TRBJ2-6,TRBV6-5
CASPTPGELFF,TRBJ2-2,TRBV5-4
CASSVSGGVIGELFF,TRBJ2-2,TRBV9
CASSDAPNRFFNGYTF,TRBJ1-2,TRBV3-1
CSARDLDRGDGYTF,TRBJ1-2,TRBV20-1
CSVASGGQLVTEAFF,TRBJ1-1,TRBV29-1
CASSAREPFREQFF,TRBJ2-1,TRBV12-3/TRBV12-4
CASSPPLGQGKSEAFF,TRBJ1-1,TRBV7-2
CASSIPGYRTSQNIQYF,TRBJ2-4,TRBV19
CASSLSPHHNEQFF,TRBJ2-1,TRBV27
CSVEDRRGKVNTEAFF,TRBJ1-1,TRBV29-1
CASSSEIAGAPRDTQYF,TRBJ2-3,TRBV7-9
CALPPQTFPCPAYEQYF,TRBJ2-7,TRBV21-1
CASSHIIKGSPLHF,TRBJ1-6,TRBV5-6
CSAHRSGTSHEQYF,TRBJ2-7,TRBV20-1